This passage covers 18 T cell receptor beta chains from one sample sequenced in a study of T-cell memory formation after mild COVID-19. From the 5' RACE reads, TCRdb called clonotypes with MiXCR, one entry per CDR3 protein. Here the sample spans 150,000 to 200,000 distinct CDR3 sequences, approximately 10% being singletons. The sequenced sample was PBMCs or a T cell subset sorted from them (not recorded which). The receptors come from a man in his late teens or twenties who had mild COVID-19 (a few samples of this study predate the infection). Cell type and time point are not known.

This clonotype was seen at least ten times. CDR3 residues: CASSPGPQETQYF. Here the CDR3 DNA reads TGTGCCAGCAGCCCCGGGCCCCAAGAGACCCAGTACTTC. The chain is built from TRBV7-3 and TRBJ2-5; D ambiguous. There are 13 residues in the CDR3. Germline CDR1 SGHTA, CDR2 FQGTGA. With 5 bases removed from V and 1 base from J, the gap between germline ends came to 8 bases.

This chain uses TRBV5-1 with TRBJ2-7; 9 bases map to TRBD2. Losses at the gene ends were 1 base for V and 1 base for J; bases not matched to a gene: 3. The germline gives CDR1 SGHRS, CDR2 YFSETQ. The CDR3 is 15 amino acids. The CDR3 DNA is TGCGCCAGCAGCTTGAAGCGGGGGGCGTCCTACGAGCAGTACTTC. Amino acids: CASSLKRGASYEQYF.

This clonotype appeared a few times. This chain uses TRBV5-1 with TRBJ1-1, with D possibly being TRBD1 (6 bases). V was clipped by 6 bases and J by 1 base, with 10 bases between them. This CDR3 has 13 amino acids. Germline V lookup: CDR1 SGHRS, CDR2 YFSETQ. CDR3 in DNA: TGCGCCAGCACCCAGGGGCGGAACACTGAAGCTTTCTTT. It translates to CASTQGRNTEAFF.

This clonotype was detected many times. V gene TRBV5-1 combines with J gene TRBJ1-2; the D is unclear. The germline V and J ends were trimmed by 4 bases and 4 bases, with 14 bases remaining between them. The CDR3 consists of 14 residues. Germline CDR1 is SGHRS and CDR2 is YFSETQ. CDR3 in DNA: TGCGCCAGCAGCCTCCTGGACGCTTCCTATGGCTACACCTTC. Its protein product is CASSLLDASYGYTF.

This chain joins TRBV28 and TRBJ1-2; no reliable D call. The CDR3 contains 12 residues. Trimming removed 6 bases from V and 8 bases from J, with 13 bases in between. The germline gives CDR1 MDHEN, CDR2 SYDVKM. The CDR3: CASSSPGKGYTF. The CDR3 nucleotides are TGTGCCAGCAGCTCCCCCGGAAAAGGCTACACCTTC.

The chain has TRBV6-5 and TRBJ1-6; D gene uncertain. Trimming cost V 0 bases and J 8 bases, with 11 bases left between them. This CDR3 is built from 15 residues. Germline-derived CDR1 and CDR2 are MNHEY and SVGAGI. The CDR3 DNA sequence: TGTGCCAGCAGTTACTCGATCGGCGGAGATTCACCCCTCCACTTT. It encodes CASSYSIGGDSPLHF.

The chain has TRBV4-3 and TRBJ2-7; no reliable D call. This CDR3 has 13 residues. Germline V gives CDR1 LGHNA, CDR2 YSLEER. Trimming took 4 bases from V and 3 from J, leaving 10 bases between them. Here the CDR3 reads CASSREVHYEQYF. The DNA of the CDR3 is TGCGCCAGCAGCCGTGAGGTCCACTACGAGCAGTACTTC.

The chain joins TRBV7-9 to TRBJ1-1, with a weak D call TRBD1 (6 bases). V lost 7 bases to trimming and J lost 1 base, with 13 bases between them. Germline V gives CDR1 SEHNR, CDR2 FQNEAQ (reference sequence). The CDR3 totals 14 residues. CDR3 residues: CASTLGQTNTEAFF. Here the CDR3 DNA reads TGTGCCAGCACCCTCGGACAGACGAACACTGAAGCTTTCTTT.

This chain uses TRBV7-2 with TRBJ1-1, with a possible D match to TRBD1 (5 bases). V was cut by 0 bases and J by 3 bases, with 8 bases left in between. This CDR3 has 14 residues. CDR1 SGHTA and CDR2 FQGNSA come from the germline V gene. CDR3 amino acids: CASSLAWGDTEAFF. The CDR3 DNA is TGTGCCAGCAGCTTAGCTTGGGGGGACACTGAAGCTTTCTTT.

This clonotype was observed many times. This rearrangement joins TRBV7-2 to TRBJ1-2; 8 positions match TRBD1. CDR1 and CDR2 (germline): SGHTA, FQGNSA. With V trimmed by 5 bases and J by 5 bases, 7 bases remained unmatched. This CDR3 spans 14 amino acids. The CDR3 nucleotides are TGTGCCAGCAGCGTAAGCGGACAGGGTTATGGCTACACCTTC. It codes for CASSVSGQGYGYTF.

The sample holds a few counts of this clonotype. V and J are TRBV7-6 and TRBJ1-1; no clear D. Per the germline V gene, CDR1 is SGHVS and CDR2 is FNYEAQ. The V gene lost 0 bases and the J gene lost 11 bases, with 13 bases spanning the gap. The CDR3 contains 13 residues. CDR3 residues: CASSLAHRDRAFF. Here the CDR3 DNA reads TGTGCCAGCAGCTTAGCGCACCGGGATCGGGCTTTCTTT.

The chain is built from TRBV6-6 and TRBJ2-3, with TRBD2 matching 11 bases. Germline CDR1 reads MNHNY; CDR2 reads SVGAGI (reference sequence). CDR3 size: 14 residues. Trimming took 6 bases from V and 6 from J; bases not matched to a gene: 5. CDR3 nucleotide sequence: TGTGCCAGCAGGATAGCGGGGGGGCCTGATACGCAGTATTTT. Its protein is CASRIAGGPDTQYF.

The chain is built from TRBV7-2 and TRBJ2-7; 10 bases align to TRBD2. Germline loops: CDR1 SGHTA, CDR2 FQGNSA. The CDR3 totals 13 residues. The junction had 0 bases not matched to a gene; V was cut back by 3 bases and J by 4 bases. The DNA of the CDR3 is TGTGCCAGCAGCTTTAGCGGGGGGTACGAGCAGTACGTC. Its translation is CASSFSGGYEQYV.

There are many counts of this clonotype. CDR3 sequence reads: CASSRAGRGVTDTQYF. The CDR3 nucleotides are TGTGCCAGCAGCCGAGCGGGGCGGGGGGTCACAGATACGCAGTATTTT. The J gene is TRBJ2-3, the V gene TRBV7-3; 8 bases agree with TRBD2. The CDR3 is made up of 16 amino acids. After removal of 5 bases from V and 2 bases from J, the junction contained 9 bases not matched to a gene. From germline, CDR1 is SGHTA and CDR2 FQGTGA.

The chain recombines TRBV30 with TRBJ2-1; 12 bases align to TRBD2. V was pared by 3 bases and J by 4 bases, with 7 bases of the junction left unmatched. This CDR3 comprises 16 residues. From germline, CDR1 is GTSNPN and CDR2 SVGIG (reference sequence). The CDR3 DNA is TGTGCCTGGAGCCTAGCCGGGACTAGCGGGTACAATGAGCAGTTCTTC. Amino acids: CAWSLAGTSGYNEQFF.

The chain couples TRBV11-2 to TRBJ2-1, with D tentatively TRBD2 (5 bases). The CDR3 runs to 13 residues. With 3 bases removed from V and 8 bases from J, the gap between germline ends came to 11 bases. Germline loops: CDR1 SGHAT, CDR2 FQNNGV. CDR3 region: CASSFSGIYEQFF. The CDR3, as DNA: TGTGCCAGCAGCTTTTCCGGGATCTATGAGCAGTTCTTC. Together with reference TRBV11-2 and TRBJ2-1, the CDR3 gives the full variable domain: EAGVAQSPRYKIIEKRQSVAFWCNPISGHATLYWYQQILGQGPKLLIQFQNNGVVDDSQLPKDRFSAERLKGVDSTLKIQPAKLEDSAVYLCASSFSGIYEQFFGPGTRLTVL.

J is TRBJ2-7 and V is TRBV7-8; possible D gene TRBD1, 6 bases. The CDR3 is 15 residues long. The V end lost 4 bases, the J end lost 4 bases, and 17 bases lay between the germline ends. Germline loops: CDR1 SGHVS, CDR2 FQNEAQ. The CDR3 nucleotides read TGTGCCAGCAGCTCGAACTACAGGGCTTCTTACGAGCAGTACTTC. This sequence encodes CASSSNYRASYEQYF. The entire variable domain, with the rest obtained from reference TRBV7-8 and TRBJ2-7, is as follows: GAGVSQSPRYKVAKRGQDVALRCDPISGHVSLFWYQQALGQGPEFLTYFQNEAQLDKSGLPSDRFFAERPEGSVSTLKIQRTQQEDSAVYLCASSSNYRASYEQYFGPGTRLTVT.

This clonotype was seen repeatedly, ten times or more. The CDR3 region has the DNA TGCGCCAGCAGCTTGTCAGCTAATGAAAAACTGTTTTTT. Translation gives CASSLSANEKLFF. V usage is TRBV5-1 and J usage is TRBJ1-4; no clear D. This CDR3 region has 13 residues. V was shortened by 1 base and J by 3 bases, with 4 bases between the two germline ends. Germline CDR1 and CDR2: SGHRS and YFSETQ.